This is a list of T cell receptor beta chains from one sample in a study of OX40 agonist ivuxolimab in advanced cancers. TCRdb's table, derived via immunoSEQ multiplex PCR, lists solely in-frame clones and lacks some. The sample consists of about 47,000 clones, roughly 86% of them appearing once. The sequences come from CD4+ or CD8+ T cells sorted from blood, collected in a trial of the OX40 agonist ivuxolimab. These receptors all come from an adult with an advanced solid tumor such as melanoma, head and neck, liver or kidney cancer. CDR3s include the opening cysteine and the closing phenylalanine or tryptophan.

CDR3	V
CASRPGTAVNTIYF	TRBV5-1
CASSRTMGGCFF	TRBV5-6
CASSGTSVTGELFF	TRBV2
CASSDGEELTNQPQHF	TRBV6-4
CASSIAVNTEAFF	TRBV19
CASSLAGSEAYSLHEQYF	TRBV5-5
CASTPGAGYPGELFF	TRBV6-5
CASSFGTGSTGNTIYF	TRBV11-3
CASSPGTSRSETQYF	TRBV7-3
CASSYPETGVGELFF	TRBV6-6
CATSRDRGGRAGETQYF	TRBV15
CSVLRVGGYGYTF	TRBV29-1
CASSPRGETQYF	TRBV28
CAISPGTAGNTIYF	TRBV10-3
CASSLAGKNYGYTF	TRBV5-1
CASSRGTGTTYDEQFF	TRBV5-1
CASSLGTEETQYF	TRBV5-1
CASKEGPTDTQYF	TRBV6-1
CASSLAGHSYEQYF	TRBV7-8
CASSQISGSEETQYF	TRBV4-2
CASSTSGTYNEQFF	TRBV7-2
CASSWVGQQETQYF	TRBV5-1
CASSESGNSGELFF	TRBV7-2
CASSLGNAGANVLTF	TRBV7-9
CASPTGADTEAFF	TRBV27
CASSPDRAYEQYF	TRBV11-3
CAISDGGAGALETQYF	TRBV10-3
CASSQDTPGPQETQYF	TRBV4-3
CAWTPLATIQDTQYF	TRBV30
CASSLVWGEAFF	TRBV5-4
CASSVDRANTGELFF	TRBV2
CASSPLSSQETQYF	TRBV18
CASSDAGTGGSPLHF	TRBV25-1
CATSDRGRTGELFF	TRBV6-5
CASSPRRINSMIEQFF	TRBV9
CASSGPDSYEQFF	TRBV7-9
CASSPPHGGGTEAFF	TRBV18
CASISRGTDTQYF	TRBV6-6
CSVEPIAGVADTQYF	TRBV29-1
CASSEGGHPYEPQHF	TRBV2
CASSGGNPGGYQETQYF	TRBV25-1
CASSFPPGQGSYEQYF	TRBV7-9
CASSPLSLTINTGELFF	TRBV28
CASSPGTANSPLHF	TRBV13
CASSLGQGVNEQFF	TRBV5-6
CASSLWDRGTGELFF	TRBV19
CASRYLDENTEAFF	TRBV10-2
CASADRETYEQYF	TRBV5-1
CASSRKQGADGGYTF	TRBV4-3
CASSLVYGQNTEAFF	TRBV7-9